This T cell receptor beta chain comes out of a study of T cells after yellow fever vaccination. This clonotype was found a few times. The antigen is not known. Each CDR3 protein is one row after TCRdb ran MiXCR on the 5' RACE reads. The sample has 450,000 to 550,000 distinct CDR3 sequences; about 19% are singletons. Study results and caveats: Just a small share of clonotypes turned up in the CD4 compartment as well as the CD8 compartment. The study found a weaker secondary response that peaked faster, day 5 versus 15. High-abundance clonotypes from the bulk population could contaminate FACS-sorted repertoires. Post-booster samples contained most primary-vaccination clones (approximately 96% CD4, approximately 88% CD8).

The CDR3 runs 11 residues. Trimming cost V 7 bases and J 6 bases; bases outside gene matches: 5. CDR1 and CDR2 from the germline V gene are SQVTM and ANQGSEA. The sequence was obtained from a man aged 25 to 45 who received the YFV17D yellow fever vaccine. J is TRBJ2-7 and V is TRBV29-1; 8 bases map to TRBD1. The sample in question was PBMCs, obtained 15 days after the yellow fever booster vaccination. The CDR3 nucleotides are TGCAGCGGCGGGACAGGATCCGAGCAGTACTTC. Encoded protein: CSGGTGSEQYF.